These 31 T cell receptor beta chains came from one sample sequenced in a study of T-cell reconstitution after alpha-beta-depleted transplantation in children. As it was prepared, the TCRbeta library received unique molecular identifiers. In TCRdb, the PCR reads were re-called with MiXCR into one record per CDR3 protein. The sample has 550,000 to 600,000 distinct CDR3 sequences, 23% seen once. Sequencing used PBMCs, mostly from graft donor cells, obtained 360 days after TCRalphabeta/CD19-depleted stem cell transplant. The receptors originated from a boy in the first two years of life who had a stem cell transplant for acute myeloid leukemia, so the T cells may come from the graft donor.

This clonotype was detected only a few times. As DNA, the CDR3 is TGTGCCAGCAGTTTTCAACACAGCCAAGAGACCCAGTACTTC. The encoded protein is CASSFQHSQETQYF. This chain links TRBV12-3 or TRBV12-4 with TRBJ2-5, with D unresolved. Trimming left V 3 bases short and J 1 base short, with 9 bases between. The CDR3 runs 14 residues.

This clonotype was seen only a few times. In nucleotides, the CDR3 is TGTGCCAGCAGCCAAGAGGGACTCCAAGAGACCCAGTACTTC. Translation: CASSQEGLQETQYF. The V gene is TRBV4-2, the J gene TRBJ2-5, with a tentative D call TRBD2 (6 bases). The CDR3 spans 14 residues. Germline V gives CDR1 LGHNA, CDR2 YNFKEQ. Trimming took 0 bases from V and 1 from J, leaving 6 bases between them.

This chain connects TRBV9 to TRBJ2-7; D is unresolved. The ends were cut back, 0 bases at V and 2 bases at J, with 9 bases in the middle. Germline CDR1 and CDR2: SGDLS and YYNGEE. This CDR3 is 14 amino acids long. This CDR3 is CASSVEGNTYEQYF. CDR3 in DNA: TGTGCCAGCAGCGTAGAAGGGAACACCTACGAGCAGTACTTC. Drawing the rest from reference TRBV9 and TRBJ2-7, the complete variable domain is DSGVTQTPKHLITATGQRVTLRCSPRSGDLSVYWYQQSLDQGLQFLIQYYNGEERAKGNILERFSAQQFPDLHSELNLSSLELGDSALYFCASSVEGNTYEQYFGPGTRLTVT.

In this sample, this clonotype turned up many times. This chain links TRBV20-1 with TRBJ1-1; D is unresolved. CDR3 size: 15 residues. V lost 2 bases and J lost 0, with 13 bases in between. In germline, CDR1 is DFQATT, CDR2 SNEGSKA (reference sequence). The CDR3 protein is CSARRQRNMNTEAFF. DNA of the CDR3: TGCAGTGCTAGAAGGCAGCGGAACATGAACACTGAAGCTTTCTTT.

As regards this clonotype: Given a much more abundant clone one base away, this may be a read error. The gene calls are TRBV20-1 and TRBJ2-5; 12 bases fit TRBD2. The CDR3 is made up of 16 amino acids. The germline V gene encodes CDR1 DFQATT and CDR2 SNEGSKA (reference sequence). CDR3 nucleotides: TGCAGTGCTAGAGTCCCACTAGCGGGGGGAGAAGAGACCCGGTACTTC. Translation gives CSARVPLAGGEETRYF.

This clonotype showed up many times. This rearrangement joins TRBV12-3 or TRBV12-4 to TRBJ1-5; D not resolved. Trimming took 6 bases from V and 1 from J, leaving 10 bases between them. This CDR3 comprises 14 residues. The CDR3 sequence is CASSLGVSNQPQHF. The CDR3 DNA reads TGTGCCAGCAGCCTCGGGGTCAGCAATCAGCCCCAGCATTTT.

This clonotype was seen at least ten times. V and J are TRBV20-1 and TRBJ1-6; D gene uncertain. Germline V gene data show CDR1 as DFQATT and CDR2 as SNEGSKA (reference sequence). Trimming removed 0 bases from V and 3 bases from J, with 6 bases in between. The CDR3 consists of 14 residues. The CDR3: CSARDSIYNSPLHF. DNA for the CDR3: TGCAGTGCTAGAGACAGTATCTATAATTCACCCCTCCACTTT.

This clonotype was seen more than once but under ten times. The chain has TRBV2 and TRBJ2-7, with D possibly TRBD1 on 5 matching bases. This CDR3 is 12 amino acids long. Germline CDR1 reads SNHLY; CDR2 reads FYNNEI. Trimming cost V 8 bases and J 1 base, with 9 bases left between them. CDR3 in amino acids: CASQQESYEQYF. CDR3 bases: TGTGCCAGCCAACAGGAGTCCTACGAGCAGTACTTC. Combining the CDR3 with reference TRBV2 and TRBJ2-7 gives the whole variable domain EPEVTQTPSHQVTQMGQEVILRCVPISNHLYFYWYRQILGQKVEFLVSFYNNEISEKSEIFDDQFSVERPDGSNFTLKIRSTKLEDSAMYFCASQQESYEQYFGPGTRLTVT.

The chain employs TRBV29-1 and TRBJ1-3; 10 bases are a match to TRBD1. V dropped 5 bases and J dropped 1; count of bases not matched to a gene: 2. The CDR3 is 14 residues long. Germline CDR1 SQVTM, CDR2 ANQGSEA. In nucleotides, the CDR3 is TGCAGCGTTTGGGACAGGGGTTCTGGAAACACCATATATTTT. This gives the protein CSVWDRGSGNTIYF.

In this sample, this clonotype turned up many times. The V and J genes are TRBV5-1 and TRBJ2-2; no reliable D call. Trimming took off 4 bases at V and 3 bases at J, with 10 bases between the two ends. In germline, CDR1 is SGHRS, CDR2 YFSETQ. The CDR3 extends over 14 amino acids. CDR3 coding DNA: TGCGCCAGCAGCGGGGATAGAGACACCGGGGAGCTGTTTTTT. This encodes CASSGDRDTGELFF.

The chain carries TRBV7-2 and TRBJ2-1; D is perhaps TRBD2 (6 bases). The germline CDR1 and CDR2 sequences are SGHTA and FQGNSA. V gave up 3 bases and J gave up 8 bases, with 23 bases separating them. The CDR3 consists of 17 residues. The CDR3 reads CASSFLLGSAGAHEQFF. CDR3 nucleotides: TGTGCCAGCAGCTTCTTGCTGGGATCAGCGGGTGCGCATGAGCAGTTCTTC.

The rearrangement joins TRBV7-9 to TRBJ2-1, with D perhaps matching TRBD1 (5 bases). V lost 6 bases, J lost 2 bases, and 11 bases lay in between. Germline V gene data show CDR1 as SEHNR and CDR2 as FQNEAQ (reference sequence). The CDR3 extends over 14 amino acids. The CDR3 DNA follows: TGTGCCAGCAGAGGGGATTGGACCTACAATGAGCAGTTCTTC. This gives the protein CASRGDWTYNEQFF.

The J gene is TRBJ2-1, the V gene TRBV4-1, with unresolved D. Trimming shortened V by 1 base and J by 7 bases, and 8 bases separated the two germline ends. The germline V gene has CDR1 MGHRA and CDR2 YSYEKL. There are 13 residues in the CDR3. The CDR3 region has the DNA TGCGCCAGCAGCCAAGCCCCACGGAATGAGCAGTTCTTC. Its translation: CASSQAPRNEQFF.

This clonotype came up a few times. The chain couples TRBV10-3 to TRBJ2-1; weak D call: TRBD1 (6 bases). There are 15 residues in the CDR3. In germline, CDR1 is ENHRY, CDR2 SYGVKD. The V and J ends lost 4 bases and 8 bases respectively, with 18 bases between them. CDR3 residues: CAISVRDTYPDEQFF. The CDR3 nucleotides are TGTGCCATCAGTGTCCGGGACACCTACCCCGATGAGCAGTTCTTC.

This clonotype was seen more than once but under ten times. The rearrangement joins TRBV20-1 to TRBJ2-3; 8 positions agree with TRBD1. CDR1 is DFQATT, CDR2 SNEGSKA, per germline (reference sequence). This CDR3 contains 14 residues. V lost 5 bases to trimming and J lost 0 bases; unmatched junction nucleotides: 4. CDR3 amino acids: CSAPGTGSTDTQYF. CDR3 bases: TGCAGTGCTCCCGGGACAGGAAGCACAGATACGCAGTATTTT.

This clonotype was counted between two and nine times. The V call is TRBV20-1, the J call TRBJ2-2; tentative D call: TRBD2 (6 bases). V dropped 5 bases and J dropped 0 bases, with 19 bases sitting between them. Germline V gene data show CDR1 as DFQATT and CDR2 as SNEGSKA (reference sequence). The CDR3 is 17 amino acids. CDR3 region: CSALNSGRLTNTGELFF. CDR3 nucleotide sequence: TGCAGTGCTCTTAACTCAGGGAGGCTAACGAACACCGGGGAGCTGTTTTTT.

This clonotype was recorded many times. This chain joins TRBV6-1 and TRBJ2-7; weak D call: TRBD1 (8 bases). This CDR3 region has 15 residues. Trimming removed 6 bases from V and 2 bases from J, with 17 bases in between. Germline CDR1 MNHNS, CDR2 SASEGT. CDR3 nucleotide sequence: TGTGCCAGCAGCGCACAGGGGGACTACACCTACGAGCAGTACGTC. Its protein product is CASSAQGDYTYEQYV.

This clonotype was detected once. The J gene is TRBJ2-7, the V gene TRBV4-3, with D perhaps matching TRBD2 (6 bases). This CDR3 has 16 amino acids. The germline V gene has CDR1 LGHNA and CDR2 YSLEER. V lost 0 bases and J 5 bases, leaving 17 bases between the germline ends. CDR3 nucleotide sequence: TGCGCCAGCAGCCAAGATCAGGCGGGGAACGGGGACGAGCAGTACTTC. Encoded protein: CASSQDQAGNGDEQYF.

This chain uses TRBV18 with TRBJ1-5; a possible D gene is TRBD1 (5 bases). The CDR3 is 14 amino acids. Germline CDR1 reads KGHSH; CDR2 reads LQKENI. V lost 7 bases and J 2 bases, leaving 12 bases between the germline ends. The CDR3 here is CASLVDRGNQPQHF. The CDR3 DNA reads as TGTGCCAGCTTAGTAGACAGAGGCAATCAGCCCCAGCATTTT. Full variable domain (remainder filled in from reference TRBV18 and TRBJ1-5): NAGVMQNPRHLVRRRGQEARLRCSPMKGHSHVYWYRQLPEEGLKFMVYLQKENIIDESGMPKERFSAEFPKEGPSILRIQQVVRGDSAAYFCASLVDRGNQPQHFGDGTRLSIL.

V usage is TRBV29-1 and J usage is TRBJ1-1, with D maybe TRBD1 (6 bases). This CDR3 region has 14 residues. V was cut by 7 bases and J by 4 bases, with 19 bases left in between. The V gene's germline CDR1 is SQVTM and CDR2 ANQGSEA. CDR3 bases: TGCAGCGCCGAGCCAGGGGCGGAGGCCACTGAAGCTTTCTTT. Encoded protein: CSAEPGAEATEAFF. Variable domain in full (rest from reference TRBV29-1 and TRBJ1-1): SAVISQKPSRDICQRGTSLTIQCQVDSQVTMMFWYRQQPGQSLTLIATANQGSEATYESGFVIDKFPISRPNLTFSTLTVSNMSPEDSSIYLCSAEPGAEATEAFFGQGTRLTVV.

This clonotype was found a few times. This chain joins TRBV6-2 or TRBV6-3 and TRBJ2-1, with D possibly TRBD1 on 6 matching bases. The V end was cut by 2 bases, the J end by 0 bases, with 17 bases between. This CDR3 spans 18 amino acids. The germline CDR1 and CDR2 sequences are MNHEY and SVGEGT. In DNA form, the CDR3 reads TGTGCCAGCAGTTACAAGGGGGTCGCGGACGGCTCCTACAATGAGCAGTTCTTC. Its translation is CASSYKGVADGSYNEQFF.

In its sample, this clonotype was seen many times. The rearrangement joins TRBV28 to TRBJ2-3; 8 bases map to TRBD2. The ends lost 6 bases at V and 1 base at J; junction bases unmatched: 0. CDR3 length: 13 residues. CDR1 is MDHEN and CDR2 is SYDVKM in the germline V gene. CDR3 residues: CASRTSGTDTQYF. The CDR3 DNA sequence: TGTGCCAGCAGGACTAGCGGCACAGATACGCAGTATTTT.

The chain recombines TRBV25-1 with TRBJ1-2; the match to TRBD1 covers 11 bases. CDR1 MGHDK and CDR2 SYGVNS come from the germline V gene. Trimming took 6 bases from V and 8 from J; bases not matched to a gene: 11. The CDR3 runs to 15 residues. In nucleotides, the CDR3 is TGTGCCAGCAGCCATCTAACCGGGACAGGGGGGGGCTACACCTTC. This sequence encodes CASSHLTGTGGGYTF.

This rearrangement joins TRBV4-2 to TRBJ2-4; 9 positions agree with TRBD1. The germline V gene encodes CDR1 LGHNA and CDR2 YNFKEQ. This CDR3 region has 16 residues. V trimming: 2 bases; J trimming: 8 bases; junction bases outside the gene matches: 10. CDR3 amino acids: CASSQPGTGRTHIQYF. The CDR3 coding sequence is TGTGCCAGCAGCCAACCAGGGACAGGGAGAACGCACATTCAGTACTTC.

The CDR3 DNA sequence: TGTGCCAGCAGCTTAATCGGGGGACAGGGCACAGATACGCAGTATTTT. Amino acids: CASSLIGGQGTDTQYF. The chain uses TRBV7-6 and TRBJ2-3, with 8 bases aligning to TRBD1. Trimming cost V 2 bases and J 1 base; bases outside gene matches: 5. This CDR3 is 16 amino acids long. Germline assignment: CDR1 SGHVS and CDR2 FNYEAQ.

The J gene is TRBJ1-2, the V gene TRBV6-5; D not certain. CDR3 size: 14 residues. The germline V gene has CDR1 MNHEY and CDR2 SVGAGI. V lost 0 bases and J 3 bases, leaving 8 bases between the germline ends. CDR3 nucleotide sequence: TGTGCCAGCAGTTACTCGGAACAGTACTATGGCTACACCTTC. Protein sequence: CASSYSEQYYGYTF.

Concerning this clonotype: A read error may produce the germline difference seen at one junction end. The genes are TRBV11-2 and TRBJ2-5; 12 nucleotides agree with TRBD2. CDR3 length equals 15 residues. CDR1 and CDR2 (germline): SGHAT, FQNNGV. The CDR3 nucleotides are TGTGCCAGCAGCGTGACTAGCGGGGGACAAGAGACCGAGTACTTC. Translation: CASSVTSGGQETEYF.

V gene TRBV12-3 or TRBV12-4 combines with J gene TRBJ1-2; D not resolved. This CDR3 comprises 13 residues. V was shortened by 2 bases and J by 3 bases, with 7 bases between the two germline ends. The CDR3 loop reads CASSLRSDYGYTF. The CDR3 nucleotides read TGTGCCAGCAGTTTACGCTCCGACTATGGCTACACCTTC.

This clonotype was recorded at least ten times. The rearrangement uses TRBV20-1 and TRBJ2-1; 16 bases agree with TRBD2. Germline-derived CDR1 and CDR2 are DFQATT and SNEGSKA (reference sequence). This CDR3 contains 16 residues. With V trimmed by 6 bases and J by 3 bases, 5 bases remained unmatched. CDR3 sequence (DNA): TGCAGTGCGCGGGGGACTAGCGGGGGGGACTACAATGAGCAGTTCTTC. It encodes CSARGTSGGDYNEQFF.

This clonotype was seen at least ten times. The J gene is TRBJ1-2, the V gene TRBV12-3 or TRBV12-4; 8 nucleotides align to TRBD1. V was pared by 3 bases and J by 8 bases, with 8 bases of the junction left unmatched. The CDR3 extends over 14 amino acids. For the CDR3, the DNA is TGTGCCAGCAGTTTCGTGCAGGGGGCTTACGGCTACACCTTC. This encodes CASSFVQGAYGYTF.

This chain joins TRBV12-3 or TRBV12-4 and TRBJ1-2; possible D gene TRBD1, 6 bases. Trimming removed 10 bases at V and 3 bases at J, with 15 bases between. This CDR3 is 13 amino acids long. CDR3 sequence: CATMGAGHYGYTF. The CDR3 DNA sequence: TGTGCCACCATGGGGGCAGGGCACTATGGCTACACCTTC.